These 21 T cell receptor beta chains came from one sample sequenced in a study of blood T cell repertoires in COVID-19. Data came from immunoSEQ multiplex PCR; TCRdb stores just in-frame clones and leaves some out. Among around 450,000 clones listed, about 85% were seen once. The sequenced sample consisted of PBMCs or T cells enriched from blood (not recorded which). Receptors were obtained from a woman between 18 and 29 years old with acute COVID-19.

The chain carries TRBV28 and TRBJ2-5; 9 nucleotides agree with TRBD1. Trimming took 4 bases from V and 3 from J; bases not matched to a gene: 6. The CDR3 runs to 15 residues. Germline V gene sequence: CDR1 MDHEN, CDR2 SYDVKM. The CDR3 loop is CASSSTRDREETQYF. CDR3 DNA sequence: TGTGCCAGCAGTTCAACCCGGGACAGGGAAGAGACCCAGTACTTC.

This chain joins TRBV18 and TRBJ1-3, with TRBD1 matching 8 bases. Germline-derived CDR1 and CDR2 are KGHSH and LQKENI. The CDR3 runs 17 residues. V gave up 3 bases and J gave up 4 bases; unmatched junction bases: 11. CDR3 residues: CASSPDRGRDGGNTIYF. CDR3 DNA: TGTGCCAGCTCACCCGACAGGGGCCGAGATGGAGGAAACACCATATATTTT.

This chain joins TRBV10-2 and TRBJ2-1; 9 nucleotides align to TRBD2. Per germline, CDR1 WSHSY and CDR2 SAAADI. The CDR3 is 16 amino acids. J lost 6 bases, V lost 2 bases, and 8 bases had no gene match. The CDR3 region has the DNA TGCGCCAGCAGTGAGCCGGGACTAGCTTTCTTCAATGAGCAGTTCTTC. Amino acid sequence: CASSEPGLAFFNEQFF.

In its sample, this clone was seen a few times. The chain couples TRBV3-1 (or the pseudogene TRBV3-2) to TRBJ2-1; D gene uncertain. CDR1 is LGHDT, CDR2 YNNKEL, per germline (reference sequence). This CDR3 comprises 12 residues. The V end lost 1 base, the J end lost 9 bases, and 7 bases lay between the germline ends. The CDR3: CASSQVSSEQFF. The CDR3 DNA follows: TGTGCCAGCAGCCAAGTGTCCAGTGAGCAGTTCTTC.

The rearrangement uses TRBV7-2 and TRBJ1-6, with D perhaps matching TRBD1 (6 bases). Germline-derived CDR1 and CDR2 are SGHTA and FQGNSA. V was cut by 4 bases and J by 7 bases, with 8 bases left in between. The CDR3 contains 13 residues. The CDR3: CASSSDRNSPLHF. The CDR3 bases are TGTGCCAGCAGCTCAGACAGGAATTCACCCCTCCACTTT.

The chain links TRBV5-1 to TRBJ2-3, with D tentatively TRBD2 (6 bases). The CDR3 contains 16 residues. Trimming removed 0 bases at V and 2 bases at J, with 13 bases between. Germline-derived CDR1 and CDR2 are SGHRS and YFSETQ. The CDR3 protein is CASSLVGTPTTDTQYF. The CDR3 DNA reads TGCGCCAGCAGCTTGGTGGGGACTCCGACCACAGATACGCAGTATTTT.

The chain uses TRBV5-1 and TRBJ2-1; 10 bases match TRBD2. V lost 1 base to trimming and J lost 8 bases; unmatched junction nucleotides: 6. CDR3 length: 15 amino acids. Per germline, CDR1 SGHRS and CDR2 YFSETQ. For the CDR3, the DNA is TGCGCCAGCAGCTTGATTCTAGCGGGAGACGATGAGCAGTTCTTC. As protein: CASSLILAGDDEQFF. The full variable domain, completed using reference TRBV5-1 and TRBJ2-1, is KAGVTQTPRYLIKTRGQQVTLSCSPISGHRSVSWYQQTPGQGLQFLFEYFSETQRNKGNFPGRFSGRQFSNSRSEMNVSTLELGDSALYLCASSLILAGDDEQFFGPGTRLTVL.

This clone has a single count. V usage is TRBV12-3 or TRBV12-4 and J usage is TRBJ2-7, with D possibly being TRBD1 (6 bases). The CDR3 spans 12 residues. Trimming left V 6 bases short and J 0 bases short, with 6 bases between. The CDR3, as DNA: TGTGCCAGCAGGGACAGCTCCTACGAGCAGTACTTC. Protein sequence: CASRDSSYEQYF.

The chain is built from TRBV9 and TRBJ2-7; perhaps TRBD1 as D (5 bases). This CDR3 is built from 14 residues. CDR1 is SGDLS and CDR2 is YYNGEE in the germline V gene. V lost 2 bases and J 5 bases, leaving 14 bases between the germline ends. The CDR3 loop reads CASSVLGQGDEQYF. Written as DNA, the CDR3 is TGTGCCAGCAGCGTCCTCGGGCAGGGCGACGAGCAGTACTTC.

The chain couples TRBV7-2 to TRBJ2-7, with D perhaps TRBD2 (6 bases). V was trimmed by 5 bases and J by 2 bases, leaving 16 bases between them. The CDR3 loop spans 15 amino acids. CDR1 and CDR2 (germline): SGHTA, FQGNSA. Here the CDR3 DNA reads TGTGCCAGCAGCATACGTTCACCGGGAGCCTACGAGCAGTACTTC. Its protein product is CASSIRSPGAYEQYF.

As DNA, the CDR3 is TGTGCCAGCAGCTCCTATAGCCAGGGGAACACTGAAGCTTTCTTT. Its protein is CASSSYSQGNTEAFF. The V call is TRBV7-2, the J call TRBJ1-1; possible D gene TRBD1, 5 bases. There are 15 residues in the CDR3. The V end lost 4 bases, the J end lost 1 base, and 13 bases lay between the germline ends. CDR1 and CDR2 from the germline V gene are SGHTA and FQGNSA.

The chain is built from TRBV30 and TRBJ2-7; 8 nucleotides align to TRBD1. This CDR3 is built from 14 residues. The ends lost 3 bases at V and 3 bases at J; junction bases unmatched: 7. Germline lookup yields CDR1 GTSNPN and CDR2 SVGIG (reference sequence). This chain's CDR3 is CAWSVTGVFYEQYF. CDR3 nucleotide sequence: TGTGCCTGGAGCGTGACAGGGGTATTCTACGAGCAGTACTTC.

The chain is built from TRBV7-2 and TRBJ2-3; D remains ambiguous. Trimming pared 3 bases from V and 4 bases from J, leaving 11 bases between. CDR3 size: 14 residues. Germline-derived CDR1 and CDR2 are SGHTA and FQGNSA. The CDR3 region has the DNA TGTGCCAGCAGCTTCATCCCGGTTTCAGATACGCAGTATTTT. Translating gives CASSFIPVSDTQYF.

This clone was found once. The rearrangement uses TRBV6-5 and TRBJ2-7; 8 bases line up with TRBD1. The CDR3 totals 13 residues. Germline trimming cut 8 bases from V and 4 bases from J; bases unmatched to any gene: 7. Per the germline V gene, CDR1 is MNHEY and CDR2 is SVGAGI. The CDR3 sequence is CASGQGNVYEQYF. In DNA form, the CDR3 reads TGTGCCAGCGGACAGGGTAATGTATACGAGCAGTACTTC.

V gene TRBV27 combines with J gene TRBJ2-7; 11 positions agree with TRBD1. Germline trimming cut 6 bases from V and 5 bases from J; bases unmatched to any gene: 6. CDR1 is MNHEY, CDR2 SMNVEV, per germline (reference sequence). CDR3 length: 14 residues. CDR3 nucleotide sequence: TGTGCCAGCAGCCTTGGACAGGGGGCCAACGAGCAGTACTTC. Translation: CASSLGQGANEQYF.

V and J are TRBV3-1 (or the pseudogene TRBV3-2) and TRBJ2-7; 9 nucleotides align to TRBD2. Germline loops: CDR1 LGHDT, CDR2 YNNKEL (reference sequence). J was trimmed by 5 bases and V by 4 bases; bases with no gene match: 6. The length of the CDR3 is 14 residues. This CDR3 is CASSLEGLANEQYF. The CDR3 DNA sequence: TGTGCCAGCAGCCTCGAGGGACTAGCTAACGAGCAGTACTTC.

The rearrangement uses TRBV29-1 and TRBJ1-1; D remains ambiguous. Germline CDR1 is SQVTM and CDR2 is ANQGSEA. With 5 bases removed from V and 5 bases from J, the gap between germline ends came to 9 bases. This CDR3 contains 11 residues. CDR3 nucleotides: TGCAGCGTTAGGCAGAGGACTGAAGCTTTCTTT. As protein: CSVRQRTEAFF.

V gene TRBV13 combines with J gene TRBJ1-1, with TRBD1 as a possible D gene (5 bases). The CDR3 is 12 residues long. Germline V gene sequence: CDR1 PRHDT, CDR2 FYEKMQ (reference sequence). Trimming removed 5 bases at V and 11 bases at J, with 15 bases between. CDR3 residues: CASSVGRFHAFF. The CDR3 DNA reads TGTGCCAGCAGCGTGGGGCGGTTCCACGCTTTCTTT.

The CDR3 DNA follows: TGTGCCAGTAGCCTGTCGGGGGTGGGAGCCAAAAACATTCAGTACTTC. Amino acid sequence: CASSLSGVGAKNIQYF. J is TRBJ2-4 and V is TRBV19, with D perhaps TRBD2 (6 bases). The germline V and J ends were trimmed by 6 bases and 0 bases, with 15 bases remaining between them. Germline V lookup: CDR1 LNHDA, CDR2 SQIVND (reference sequence). The CDR3 is made up of 16 amino acids.

The chain recombines TRBV3-1 (or the pseudogene TRBV3-2) with TRBJ2-3, with 12 bases matching TRBD2. CDR1 and CDR2 from the germline V gene are LGHDT and YNNKEL (reference sequence). Unmatched junction bases numbered 6, after V lost 2 bases and J lost 3 bases. The CDR3 length is 17 residues. CDR3 nucleotide sequence: TGTGCCAGCAGCCAATGGGACACTAGCGGGGGGACAGATACGCAGTATTTT. It translates to CASSQWDTSGGTDTQYF.

V and J are TRBV5-1 and TRBJ2-7; D is uncertain. Germline values: CDR1 SGHRS, CDR2 YFSETQ. This CDR3 region has 11 residues. Trimming removed 3 bases at V and 4 bases at J, with 5 bases between. This chain's CDR3 is CASSSQYEQYF. CDR3 in DNA: TGCGCCAGCAGCTCGCAGTACGAGCAGTACTTC.